This TCR beta chain was observed in a study of post-analysis software for immune sequencing data. Findings of the study overall: Elevated frequency relative to controls characterized four or five TRBV segments in patients, TRBV5-6, TRBV5-1 and TRBV20-1 among them.

The library was made from cDNA and included unique molecular identifiers. TCRdb recomputed calls from the PCR reads with MiXCR, one row per CDR3 protein. Of roughly 600,000 distinct CDR3 sequences listed, 44% are singletons. Note on this clonotype: The antigen is not known.

The CDR3 sequence is 17 residues long. The germline V gene encodes CDR1 LNHNV and CDR2 YYDKDF (reference sequence). The V end lost 3 bases, the J end lost 0 bases, and 17 bases lay between the germline ends. Sequences were obtained from blood. The chain uses TRBV15 and TRBJ1-2; perhaps TRBD1 as D (5 bases). The sequence derives from a girl between 10 and 17 years old with multiple sclerosis. This CDR3 reads CATSRETGRVTNYGYTF. CDR3 DNA sequence: TGTGCCACCAGCAGGGAAACGGGACGGGTAACTAACTATGGCTACACCTTC.